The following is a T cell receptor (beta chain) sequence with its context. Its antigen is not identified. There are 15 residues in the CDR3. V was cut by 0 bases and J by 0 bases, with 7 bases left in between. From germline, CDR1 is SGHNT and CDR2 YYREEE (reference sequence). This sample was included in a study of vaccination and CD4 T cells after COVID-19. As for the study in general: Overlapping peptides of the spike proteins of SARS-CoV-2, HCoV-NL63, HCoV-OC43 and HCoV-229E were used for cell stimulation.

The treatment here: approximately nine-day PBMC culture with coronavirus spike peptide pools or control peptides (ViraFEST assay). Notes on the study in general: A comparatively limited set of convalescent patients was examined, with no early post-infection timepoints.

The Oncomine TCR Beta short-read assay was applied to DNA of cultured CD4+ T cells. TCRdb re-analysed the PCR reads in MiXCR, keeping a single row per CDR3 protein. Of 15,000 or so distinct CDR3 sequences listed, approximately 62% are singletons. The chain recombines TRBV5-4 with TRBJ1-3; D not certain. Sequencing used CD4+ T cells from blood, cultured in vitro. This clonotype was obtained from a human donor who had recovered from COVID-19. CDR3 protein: CASSLGGSSGNTIYF. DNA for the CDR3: TGTGCCAGCAGCTTGGGCGGATCCTCTGGAAACACCATATATTTT.